Below are 9 T cell receptor beta chains sequenced from a single sample in a study of blood T cell repertoires in COVID-19. Sequencing was performed with immunoSEQ multiplex PCR; in TCRdb, only in-frame clones are kept and a portion is missing. The sample holds around 150,000 clones, more than 65% seen once. The sequenced material came from PBMCs or T cells enriched from blood (not recorded which). Receptors originate from a middle-aged man who had recovered from COVID-19.

This chain joins TRBV6-5 and TRBJ2-3; 8 bases line up with TRBD1. Germline-derived CDR1 and CDR2 are MNHEY and SVGAGI. The CDR3 is 15 residues long. The trim removed 5 bases at V and 3 bases at J, leaving 7 bases unmatched. This CDR3 reads CASSPHGQGTDTQYF. The DNA of the CDR3 is TGTGCCAGCAGTCCCCACGGACAGGGAACAGATACGCAGTATTTT.

The V and J genes are TRBV28 and TRBJ1-5, with 9 bases that match TRBD1. V lost 5 bases, J lost 0 bases, and 5 bases stayed unmatched. Germline V gene data show CDR1 as MDHEN and CDR2 as SYDVKM. CDR3 length equals 16 residues. CDR3 region: CASSRTGVNSNQPQHF. The CDR3, as DNA: TGTGCCAGCAGTCGGACAGGGGTAAATAGCAATCAGCCCCAGCATTTT.

The J gene is TRBJ1-1, the V gene TRBV2; D remains ambiguous. The CDR3 runs to 12 residues. Germline lookup yields CDR1 SNHLY and CDR2 FYNNEI. V was shortened by 3 bases and J by 8 bases, with 10 bases between the two germline ends. The CDR3 DNA follows: TGTGCCAGCAGTGATTCCAGAAAAGAAGCTTTCTTT. The encoded protein is CASSDSRKEAFF.

V gene TRBV7-3 combines with J gene TRBJ1-2, with TRBD1 as a possible D gene (5 bases). CDR3 length: 15 amino acids. The germline CDR1 and CDR2 sequences are SGHTA and FQGTGA. V lost 2 bases and J 3 bases, leaving 13 bases between the germline ends. The CDR3 reads CASSLQGSSYYGYTF. For the CDR3, the DNA is TGTGCCAGCAGCTTACAGGGCAGCTCTTACTATGGCTACACCTTC.

The genes are TRBV2 and TRBJ2-2; TRBD2 agrees at 7 bases. This CDR3 region has 15 residues. Germline CDR1 reads SNHLY; CDR2 reads FYNNEI. The ends lost 3 bases at V and 5 bases at J; junction bases unmatched: 6. CDR3 DNA: TGTGCCAGCAGTGAGGTGGGGAGGGCTACCGGGGAGCTGTTTTTT. It yields the protein CASSEVGRATGELFF.

The rearrangement uses TRBV7-9 and TRBJ2-3; 13 bases line up with TRBD2. The CDR3 spans 14 residues. V was pared by 7 bases and J by 5 bases, with 3 bases of the junction left unmatched. CDR1 is SEHNR and CDR2 is FQNEAQ in the germline V gene (reference sequence). Here the CDR3 reads CASKGLAGIDTQYF. Written as DNA, the CDR3 is TGTGCCAGCAAGGGACTAGCGGGAATAGATACGCAGTATTTT.

V usage is TRBV7-2 and J usage is TRBJ2-1, with D unclear. V lost 5 bases and J 9 bases, leaving 11 bases between the germline ends. Germline loops: CDR1 SGHTA, CDR2 FQGNSA. The CDR3 is 12 residues long. DNA of the CDR3: TGTGCCAGCAGCCCCACAGAACCTGAGCAGTTCTTC. This gives the protein CASSPTEPEQFF.

This clone turned up a few times. The CDR3 bases are TGTGCCAGTAGTTTTTCAGATTCCTACGAGCAGTACTTC. Its protein product is CASSFSDSYEQYF. V usage is TRBV19 and J usage is TRBJ2-7, with unresolved D. The length of the CDR3 is 13 residues. CDR1 and CDR2 (germline): LNHDA, SQIVND (reference sequence). V was pared by 5 bases and J by 1 base, with 9 bases between.

The V call is TRBV30, the J call TRBJ2-7; 7 bases are a match to TRBD1. CDR1 and CDR2 from the germline V gene are GTSNPN and SVGIG (reference sequence). J was trimmed by 7 bases and V by 2 bases; bases with no gene match: 11. The CDR3 extends over 14 amino acids. The chain's CDR3 is CAWSPIQGMGEQYF. CDR3 nucleotides: TGTGCCTGGAGTCCCATACAGGGGATGGGGGAGCAGTACTTC.